This T cell receptor beta chain was profiled in a study of a mutant IDH1 vaccine in newly diagnosed glioma (dated by TCRdb to about 2021). About the study as a whole: In the chemotherapy-containing groups, vaccination started alongside temozolomide cycles, whereas in patients who had radiotherapy alone it started 4-6 weeks after radiotherapy. Visit V12 was the week-35 safety follow-up and visit V13 was the week-47 end of study. Peripheral blood was drawn at six visits: V03 (baseline), V05, V07, V10, V12 and V13. Prior to enrollment, standard therapy consisting of radiotherapy alone, temozolomide alone, or radiochemotherapy with temozolomide had been administered to patients, with the combination being received by most patients. Longitudinal TCRB deep sequencing was performed for approximately 24 treated patients wherever samples were available for exploratory analyses. Of the approximately 35 treated patients, approximately 62% were male and roughly 40% were female, and a mean age of around 40 years was recorded. General conclusions and limits of the study: According to the authors, sample limitations meant that analyses of patient blood samples could not be reproduced. Immune responses induced by the vaccine were seen in more than 85% of patients across multiple MHC alleles. Availability determined which PBMC samples were chosen for TCRB deep sequencing. No apparent relationship was observed between pseudoprogression and alterations in the top peripheral T cell clonotypes detected by TCRB sequencing.

In the paper's terms, the time point label means: week 35, safety follow-up. A 20-mer mutant IDH1 peptide at 300 micrograms in Montanide made up each vaccine dose, which was injected subcutaneously together with topical imiquimod. Eight vaccinations were administered to patients in weeks 1, 3, 5, 7, 11, 15, 19 and 23, corresponding to visits V03 through V10. Donors had newly diagnosed WHO grade 3 or 4 IDH1-mutant astrocytomas with loss of nuclear ATRX. The samples were drawn from NOA16, a multicentre, single-arm, open-label phase I trial in Germany that tested a mutant IDH1 peptide vaccine in humans for the first time. Genomic DNA for TCRB sequencing was extracted from EDTA blood using the DNeasy Blood and Tissue Kit. Taken from the germline V gene (reference sequence), the CDR1 and CDR2 loops are SEHNR and FQNEAQ. Trimmed from V: 4 bases; trimmed from J: 3 bases; junction bases lacking a gene match: 3. The CDR3 holds 13 amino acids from the cysteine to the phenylalanine. Just the 39-base CDR3 DNA is kept, in frame starting at base 1.

This clone was detected a few times. What this receptor recognizes is not known. One base away there is no much larger clone; base qualities are not given. The library was built by means of the immunoSEQ multiplex PCR assay. Following the manufacturer's protocol, the hsTCRB Kit was used to amplify rearranged TCR beta chain sequences. Sequencing of TCRB libraries was carried out on an Illumina MiSeq. Processing in the source paper ran as follows. The kit vendor's proprietary platform handled demultiplexing, trimming and gene mapping. TCRdb re-hosts the immuneACCESS table, in-frame sequences only. Its copies lack some clones; in the studies checked, an unresolved V gene accounts for under half of them, and the cause for the rest is not known. Clone size and V and J calls were adopted from that table, with D and trimming inferred from the DNA. This sample is represented by more than 40,000 clones; around 90% of them were singletons. Around 5.7% of the sample comes from the top ten.

This TCR came from a woman aged 40 to 50 with glioma. Recombination connected TRBV7-9 to TRBJ2-7; the central 7 bases match TRBD1. Sequenced material: PBMCs, taken from a glioma patient whose treatment included an IDH1 peptide vaccine. This receptor has the CDR3 CASSSRDSYEQYF. The sequenced DNA is TGTGCCAGCAGCTCCCGGGACAGCTACGAGCAGTACTTC.